This entry lists 20 T cell receptor beta chains sequenced from one sample in a study of OX40 agonist ivuxolimab in advanced cancers. The data were produced by immunoSEQ multiplex PCR, yet TCRdb's version contains in-frame clones alone and is incomplete. The sample lists fewer than 45,000 clones, around four fifths occurring once. Sample: CD4+ or CD8+ T cells sorted from blood, taken in a trial of the OX40 agonist ivuxolimab. All receptors derive from an adult with an advanced solid tumor such as melanoma, head and neck, liver or kidney cancer.

The J gene is TRBJ2-1, the V gene TRBV4-1, with 14 positions matching TRBD2. This CDR3 is 18 amino acids long. Trimming removed 5 bases from V and 7 bases from J; junction bases left unmatched: 13. The germline V gene has CDR1 MGHRA and CDR2 YSYEKL. Here the CDR3 reads CASSSAPGTSGSRNEQFF. Written as DNA, the CDR3 is TGCGCCAGCAGCTCAGCGCCCGGGACTAGCGGGAGTCGGAATGAGCAGTTCTTC.

The chain links TRBV4-3 to TRBJ1-4; D possibly corresponds to TRBD1 (5 bases). Germline V gene lookup returns CDR1 LGHNA and CDR2 YSLEER. V was shortened by 0 bases and J by 7 bases, with 15 bases between the two germline ends. CDR3 length equals 16 residues. The CDR3 nucleotides are TGCGCCAGCAGCCAAGATCAGTTGGGGAGGGGTGAAAAACTGTTTTTT. Its protein product is CASSQDQLGRGEKLFF.

As regards this clone: Other DNA sequences in this specimen translate into the identical CDR3. The genes are TRBV7-2 and TRBJ1-1, with 11 bases that match TRBD1. CDR3 length equals 12 residues. The germline gives CDR1 SGHTA, CDR2 FQGNSA. The junction had 5 bases not matched to a gene; V was cut back by 5 bases and J by 12 bases. CDR3 in DNA: TGTGCCAGCAGCCTCGGACAGGGGGCGACTTTCTTT. Protein product: CASSLGQGATFF. The variable domain in full, with the rest retrieved from reference TRBV7-2 and TRBJ1-1, is GAGVSQSPSNKVTEKGKDVELRCDPISGHTALYWYRQSLGQGLEFLIYFQGNSAPDKSGLPSDRFSAERTGGSVSTLTIQRTQQEDSAVYLCASSLGQGATFFGQGTRLTVV.

The chain links TRBV7-9 to TRBJ1-4; TRBD1 matches at 11 bases. J gave up 2 bases and V 5 bases, and 4 bases lay outside the gene matches. This CDR3 comprises 16 residues. Germline assignment: CDR1 SEHNR and CDR2 FQNEAQ (reference sequence). CDR3 bases: TGTGCCAGCAGCCTCGGACAGGGGGCGACTAATGAAAAACTGTTTTTT. This gives the protein CASSLGQGATNEKLFF.

This clone was picked up a small number of times. This chain connects TRBV10-3 to TRBJ2-1; the match to TRBD2 covers 10 bases. Trimming removed 3 bases from V and 2 bases from J; junction bases left unmatched: 1. The germline gives CDR1 ENHRY, CDR2 SYGVKD. The CDR3 contains 15 residues. The DNA of the CDR3 is TGTGCCATCAGTGATGGACTAGCGGCCTACAATGAGCAGTTCTTC. This sequence encodes CAISDGLAAYNEQFF.

The chain carries TRBV14 and TRBJ1-1; 7 bases map to TRBD1. Germline lookup yields CDR1 SGHDN and CDR2 FVKESK. J lost 0 bases, V lost 5 bases, and 6 bases had no gene match. The CDR3 sequence is 15 residues long. This CDR3 reads CASSWRTGLNTEAFF. The CDR3 DNA sequence: TGTGCCAGCAGCTGGCGGACAGGTTTGAACACTGAAGCTTTCTTT.

This rearrangement joins TRBV25-1 to TRBJ1-4; weak D call: TRBD1 (5 bases). V was cut by 7 bases and J by 8 bases, with 8 bases left in between. The CDR3 is 11 residues long. Per germline, CDR1 MGHDK and CDR2 SYGVNS. The CDR3 nucleotides are TGTGCCAGCAAACACAGGGAAAAACTGTTTTTT. Protein product: CASKHREKLFF. Looking up the rest from reference TRBV25-1 and TRBJ1-4 gives the full variable domain: EADIYQTPRYLVIGTGKKITLECSQTMGHDKMYWYQQDPGMELHLIHYSYGVNSTEKGDLSSESTVSRIRTEHFPLTLESARPSHTSQYLCASKHREKLFFGSGTQLSVL.

The genes are TRBV27 and TRBJ2-5; perhaps TRBD2 as D (5 bases). Trimming cost V 3 bases and J 3 bases, with 11 bases left between them. The CDR3 totals 14 residues. The germline V gene encodes CDR1 MNHEY and CDR2 SMNVEV (reference sequence). The CDR3: CASSLRVSEETQYF. The DNA for the CDR3 is TGTGCCAGCAGTTTGAGGGTTTCCGAAGAGACCCAGTACTTC.

The chain joins TRBV11-2 to TRBJ2-2; 7 nucleotides align to TRBD2. The length of the CDR3 is 16 residues. V was clipped by 5 bases and J by 8 bases; unmatched bases: 14. The germline CDR1 and CDR2 sequences are SGHAT and FQNNGV. CDR3 DNA: TGTGCCAGCAGCCCGTATGGCGCTAGCGGCAGTGGGGAGCTGTTTTTT. This encodes CASSPYGASGSGELFF.

V usage is TRBV11-3 and J usage is TRBJ2-3; the D gene is possibly TRBD2 (5 bases). This CDR3 region has 13 residues. V lost 6 bases, J lost 2 bases, and 9 bases lay in between. Germline assignment: CDR1 SGHNT and CDR2 YENEEA. The DNA for the CDR3 is TGTGCCAGCAGGGACTCCTTCACAGATACGCAGTATTTT. It codes for CASRDSFTDTQYF.

The chain is built from TRBV28 and TRBJ2-3, with TRBD2 identical over 9 bases. V was pared by 10 bases and J by 2 bases, with 7 bases of the junction left unmatched. Germline-derived CDR1 and CDR2 are MDHEN and SYDVKM. The CDR3 length is 14 residues. The CDR3: CATLLAGHTDTQYF. DNA of the CDR3: TGTGCCACCCTCCTAGCGGGACACACAGATACGCAGTATTTT. The full variable domain, with the rest looked up from reference TRBV28 and TRBJ2-3, is DVKVTQSSRYLVKRTGEKVFLECVQDMDHENMFWYRQDPGLGLRLIYFSYDVKMKEKGDIPEGYSVSREKKERFSLILESASTNQTSMYLCATLLAGHTDTQYFGPGTRLTVL.

The chain couples TRBV11-2 to TRBJ2-3; D is perhaps TRBD1 or TRBD2 (5 bases each). This CDR3 has 15 residues. Trimming took 0 bases from V and 4 from J, leaving 11 bases between them. Germline lookup yields CDR1 SGHAT and CDR2 FQNNGV. The CDR3 is CASSLEGTFSDTQYF. The DNA of the CDR3 is TGTGCCAGCAGCTTAGAAGGGACCTTCTCAGATACGCAGTATTTT.

This chain joins TRBV2 and TRBJ2-3, with TRBD1 as a possible D gene (6 bases). The V end was cut by 8 bases, the J end by 4 bases, with 7 bases between. CDR1 SNHLY and CDR2 FYNNEI come from the germline V gene. The CDR3 is 11 amino acids. The CDR3 nucleotides read TGTGCCAGCTCAGGGGCAGATACGCAGTATTTT. This encodes CASSGADTQYF.

The chain is built from TRBV6-5 and TRBJ2-4; D unclear. The V end was cut by 4 bases, the J end by 1 base, with 5 bases between. This CDR3 is built from 13 residues. Germline V gene data show CDR1 as MNHEY and CDR2 as SVGAGI. The CDR3 nucleotides are TGTGCCAGCAGTTGGCCGGCCAAAAACATTCAGTACTTC. Its translation: CASSWPAKNIQYF.

The chain is built from TRBV5-5 and TRBJ2-2, with D unclear. Germline lookup yields CDR1 SGHKS and CDR2 YYEKEE (reference sequence). The CDR3 totals 12 residues. Trimming pared 2 bases from V and 6 bases from J, leaving 5 bases between. CDR3 bases: TGTGCCAGCAGCTTATATCCCGGGGAGCTGTTTTTT. Its translation: CASSLYPGELFF.

The chain is built from TRBV7-2 and TRBJ1-4; possible D gene TRBD1, 5 bases. The germline V gene has CDR1 SGHTA and CDR2 FQGNSA. The CDR3 spans 15 residues. V shed 2 bases and J shed 5 bases, with 12 bases lying between them. DNA for the CDR3: TGTGCCAGCAGCTTACCACAGGTGGGAAATGAAAAACTGTTTTTT. It is translated as CASSLPQVGNEKLFF.

The chain carries TRBV6-7 and TRBJ1-2; D is undetermined. TRBV6-7 is given ORF status, its function remaining uncertain. The CDR3 has 12 amino acids. The V gene lost 5 bases and the J gene lost 4 bases, with 8 bases spanning the gap. In DNA, the CDR3 is TGTGCCAGCAGTAGGGATATCTATGGCTACACCTTC. It codes for CASSRDIYGYTF.

The rearrangement uses TRBV18 and TRBJ2-1, with 9 bases fitting TRBD2. Germline CDR1 KGHSH, CDR2 LQKENI. The CDR3 consists of 15 residues. Trimming at V came to 2 bases and at J to 3 bases, leaving 2 bases not matched to a gene. CDR3 coding DNA: TGTGCCAGCTCACCAGGTAGCGGGAGCTACAATGAGCAGTTCTTC. Translation gives CASSPGSGSYNEQFF.

This clone came up once. Other DNA sequences in this specimen translate into the identical CDR3. The chain carries TRBV29-1 and TRBJ1-4; D remains ambiguous. CDR1 is SQVTM, CDR2 ANQGSEA, per germline. The CDR3 has 12 residues. Deletions cut 4 bases from V and 7 bases from J, with 10 bases between. The CDR3 protein is CSVGFLGEKLFF. CDR3 DNA sequence: TGCAGCGTTGGGTTTCTAGGTGAAAAACTGTTTTTT.

The chain has TRBV10-3 and TRBJ2-7; TRBD2 matches at 11 bases. With V trimmed by 3 bases and J by 0 bases, 4 bases remained unmatched. CDR3 length: 16 residues. The germline gives CDR1 ENHRY, CDR2 SYGVKD. The CDR3 reads CAISDIAGGGSYEQYF. CDR3 nucleotides: TGTGCCATCAGTGACATAGCGGGAGGGGGCTCCTACGAGCAGTACTTC.